Below are 14 T cell receptor beta chains sequenced from a single sample in a study of shared clonotypes between healthy human individuals. TCRdb's copy holds only in-frame clones and misses some; the assay was immunoSEQ multiplex PCR. The table lists a few million clones, 90% to 96% of them singletons. The sequenced material came from naive CD4+ T cells sorted from blood. Specified subset: CD45RA+ positively selected. The receptors stem from a man younger than 35 in good health.

This chain uses TRBV19 with TRBJ2-5; no definite D call. Germline CDR1 LNHDA, CDR2 SQIVND (reference sequence). The V and J ends lost 2 bases and 2 bases respectively, with 9 bases between them. CDR3 length: 14 residues. For the CDR3, the DNA is TGTGCCAGTAGTATAAGAAACAAGCAAGAGACCCAGTACTTC. The encoded protein is CASSIRNKQETQYF.

This clone occurred once. The sample has other DNA sequences that encode this CDR3 too. The CDR3 protein is CASSLDRANTEAFF. Here the CDR3 DNA reads TGTGCCAGCAGTCTTGACAGGGCGAACACTGAAGCTTTCTTT. The chain joins TRBV7-9 to TRBJ1-1, with 7 bases aligning to TRBD1. Trimming removed 6 bases from V and 1 base from J; junction bases left unmatched: 5. This CDR3 spans 14 amino acids. The germline CDR1 and CDR2 sequences are SEHNR and FQNEAQ (reference sequence).

The V gene is TRBV19, the J gene TRBJ2-3; D gene ambiguous. The CDR3 is 14 amino acids. Trimming shortened V by 1 base and J by 0 bases, and 5 bases separated the two germline ends. CDR1 and CDR2 from the germline V gene are LNHDA and SQIVND (reference sequence). The CDR3 DNA is TGTGCCAGTAGTATAGCTGAAAGCACAGATACGCAGTATTTT. Encoded protein: CASSIAESTDTQYF.

V is TRBV6-5 and J is TRBJ2-7, with TRBD1 identical over 11 bases. J lost 5 bases, V lost 1 base, and 4 bases had no gene match. Germline assignment: CDR1 MNHEY and CDR2 SVGAGI. This CDR3 contains 15 residues. For the CDR3, the DNA is TGTGCCAGCAGTTACTGGACAGGGGGCAAGAACGAGCAGTACTTC. Protein sequence: CASSYWTGGKNEQYF.

The chain links TRBV5-1 to TRBJ1-1; D not certain. The CDR3 sequence is 16 residues long. Germline V gene sequence: CDR1 SGHRS, CDR2 YFSETQ. Trimming left V 4 bases short and J 1 base short, with 17 bases between. In DNA form, the CDR3 reads TGCGCCAGCAGCCCGGATCTCGCCCAACGGAACACTGAAGCTTTCTTT. This sequence encodes CASSPDLAQRNTEAFF. Full variable domain (outside the CDR3, taken from reference TRBV5-1 and TRBJ1-1): KAGVTQTPRYLIKTRGQQVTLSCSPISGHRSVSWYQQTPGQGLQFLFEYFSETQRNKGNFPGRFSGRQFSNSRSEMNVSTLELGDSALYLCASSPDLAQRNTEAFFGQGTRLTVV.

CDR3: CASSLETSKSTGELFF. The CDR3 coding sequence is TGTGCCAGCAGCTTGGAGACTAGCAAGAGTACCGGGGAGCTGTTTTTT. V gene TRBV5-4 combines with J gene TRBJ2-2; TRBD2 matches 7 bases. CDR3 size: 16 residues. V lost 0 bases, J lost 5 bases, and 7 bases stayed unmatched. Germline CDR1 and CDR2: SGHNT and YYREEE (reference sequence).

This chain uses TRBV25-1 with TRBJ1-2; 9 bases align to TRBD1. The CDR3 sequence is 16 residues long. V trimming: 6 bases; J trimming: 6 bases; junction bases outside the gene matches: 14. The germline V gene encodes CDR1 MGHDK and CDR2 SYGVNS. The CDR3 region has the DNA TGTGCCAGCAGGGAAGCCGGGACACAGGGGGCAAATGGCTACACCTTC. This sequence encodes CASREAGTQGANGYTF.

V is TRBV10-3 and J is TRBJ1-1, with D possibly matching TRBD1 (6 bases). Trimming took 8 bases from V and 1 from J, leaving 14 bases between them. CDR3 length: 14 amino acids. Germline V gene lookup returns CDR1 ENHRY and CDR2 SYGVKD. The CDR3 DNA reads as TGTGCCATCGGTGGGGGGCCGGCGAACACTGAAGCTTTCTTT. Amino acid sequence: CAIGGGPANTEAFF.

This clone occurred once. The V and J genes are TRBV11-2 and TRBJ2-7; possibly TRBD2 for D (6 bases). CDR1 is SGHAT, CDR2 FQNNGV, per germline. The germline V and J ends were trimmed by 7 bases and 4 bases, with 20 bases remaining between them. CDR3 length: 15 amino acids. CDR3 in DNA: TGTGCCAGCATTAAAACGGGGACTTCAAGGTACGAGCAGTACTTC. Translation gives CASIKTGTSRYEQYF.

This chain connects TRBV10-2 to TRBJ1-1; the D gene is possibly TRBD1 (6 bases). With 5 bases removed from V and 0 bases from J, the gap between germline ends came to 10 bases. This CDR3 has 14 residues. Looked up from germline, CDR1 is WSHSY and CDR2 is SAAADI. The CDR3 here is CASSPGQMNTEAFF. The CDR3 DNA is TGCGCCAGCAGTCCTGGACAGATGAACACTGAAGCTTTCTTT.

On this clone: The same CDR3 can be traced to other DNA sequences in this sample. J is TRBJ1-1 and V is TRBV5-1, with D possibly TRBD1 on 5 matching bases. CDR3 length: 14 amino acids. Germline assignment: CDR1 SGHRS and CDR2 YFSETQ. Trimming cost V 5 bases and J 3 bases, with 14 bases left between them. CDR3 residues: CASRPQGAYTEAFF. The DNA of the CDR3 is TGCGCCAGCAGACCCCAGGGCGCGTACACTGAAGCTTTCTTT.

The genes are TRBV11-2 and TRBJ1-1, with 9 bases aligning to TRBD1. V trimming: 7 bases; J trimming: 5 bases; junction bases outside the gene matches: 8. The CDR3 contains 14 residues. Germline assignment: CDR1 SGHAT and CDR2 FQNNGV. The CDR3 spells CASNYRTGETEAFF. The CDR3 DNA follows: TGTGCCAGCAACTATCGGACAGGGGAGACTGAAGCTTTCTTT.

This chain joins TRBV20-1 and TRBJ1-1; unclear D gene. The CDR3 is made up of 11 amino acids. CDR1 is DFQATT and CDR2 is SNEGSKA in the germline V gene (reference sequence). Deletions cut 5 bases from V and 10 bases from J, with 14 bases between. CDR3 region: CSAGSSPRAFF. The CDR3 DNA follows: TGCAGTGCTGGGTCCTCCCCGAGAGCTTTCTTT.

The chain couples TRBV18 to TRBJ1-1, with 7 bases that match TRBD1. V lost 3 bases, J lost 4 bases, and 8 bases stayed unmatched. Germline CDR1 is KGHSH and CDR2 is LQKENI. The CDR3 covers 15 residues. The CDR3 protein is CASSPREAGGTEAFF. CDR3 DNA sequence: TGTGCCAGCTCACCGCGGGAGGCAGGGGGCACTGAAGCTTTCTTT.